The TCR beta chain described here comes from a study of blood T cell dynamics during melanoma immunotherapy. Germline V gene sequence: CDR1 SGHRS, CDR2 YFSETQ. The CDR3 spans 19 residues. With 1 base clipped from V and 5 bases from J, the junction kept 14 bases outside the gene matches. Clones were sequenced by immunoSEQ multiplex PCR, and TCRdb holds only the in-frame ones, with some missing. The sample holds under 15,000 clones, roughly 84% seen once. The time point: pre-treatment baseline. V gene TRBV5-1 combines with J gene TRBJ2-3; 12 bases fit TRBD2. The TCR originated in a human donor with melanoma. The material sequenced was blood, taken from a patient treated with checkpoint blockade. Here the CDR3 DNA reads TGCGCCAGCAGCTTGACCCCTCCGACTAGCGGGAGTACCGGAGATACGCAGTATTTT. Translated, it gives CASSLTPPTSGSTGDTQYF.